The 7 T cell receptor beta chains below all came from one sample that was sequenced in a study of blood T cell repertoires in COVID-19. Profiled with immunoSEQ multiplex PCR; TCRdb holds only in-frame clones, not every one. The table has around 330,000 clones, around 90% seen once; the top ten hold roughly 5.2%. Input material: PBMCs or T cells enriched from blood (not recorded which). The receptors shown here come from a man aged 55 to 70 who had recovered from COVID-19.

The chain employs TRBV28 and TRBJ1-6; TRBD1 agrees at 11 bases. Germline lookup yields CDR1 MDHEN and CDR2 SYDVKM. Losses at the gene ends were 8 bases for V and 8 bases for J; bases not matched to a gene: 11. The CDR3 totals 16 residues. The CDR3 DNA reads as TGTGCCAGCCTCTCCTCCGGACAGGGGGCATATTCACCCCTCCACTTT. This sequence encodes CASLSSGQGAYSPLHF.

The chain links TRBV2 to TRBJ1-2, with TRBD1 matching over 9 bases. The germline V gene encodes CDR1 SNHLY and CDR2 FYNNEI. With V trimmed by 10 bases and J by 3 bases, 9 bases remained unmatched. The CDR3 is 14 amino acids. CDR3 amino acids: CATAGQGFDYGYTF. CDR3 DNA: TGTGCCACCGCGGGACAGGGATTTGACTATGGCTACACCTTC.

This clone has a single count. The chain combines TRBV19 with TRBJ1-5, with TRBD1 identical over 8 bases. The CDR3 sequence is 17 residues long. Looked up from germline, CDR1 is LNHDA and CDR2 is SQIVND (reference sequence). Unmatched junction bases numbered 10, after V lost 6 bases and J lost 0 bases. The CDR3 DNA sequence: TGTGCCAGTAGCTTCGGACAGGGAAAGAGTAGCAATCAGCCCCAGCATTTT. Translation: CASSFGQGKSSNQPQHF. Supplemented by reference TRBV19 and TRBJ1-5, the full variable domain reads DGGITQSPKYLFRKEGQNVTLSCEQNLNHDAMYWYRQDPGQGLRLIYYSQIVNDFQKGDIAEGYSVSREKKESFPLTVTSAQKNPTAFYLCASSFGQGKSSNQPQHFGDGTRLSIL.

The chain combines TRBV21-1 with TRBJ2-5; no DNA check was done on the table's D call, TRBD1. TRBV21-1 is a pseudogene segment. The CDR3 has 19 amino acids. The CDR3 DNA reads as TGTGCCAGCAGCAAAGTCGGCAGGGGGCTAGCGGATTACCAAGAGACCCAGTACTTC. Its protein product is CASSKVGRGLADYQETQYF.

The V and J genes are TRBV4-3 and TRBJ1-2; D may be TRBD1 (5 bases). This CDR3 is built from 15 residues. The germline V gene has CDR1 LGHNA and CDR2 YSLEER. Trimming pared 0 bases from V and 4 bases from J, leaving 12 bases between. The CDR3 region is CASSQEGGFGYGYTF. The DNA of the CDR3 is TGCGCCAGCAGCCAAGAGGGGGGTTTCGGCTATGGCTACACCTTC.

The rearrangement joins TRBV2 to TRBJ2-7; D remains ambiguous. Germline CDR1 is SNHLY and CDR2 is FYNNEI. V lost 11 bases to trimming and J lost 0 bases, with 17 bases between them. This CDR3 region has 14 residues. The CDR3 coding sequence is TGTGCCGGAGAACCATTCTTAAGCTCCTACGAGCAGTACTTC. This gives the protein CAGEPFLSSYEQYF.

Here the CDR3 reads CASSAGQGARDANYGYTF. As DNA, the CDR3 is TGCGCCAGCAGCGCCGGACAGGGGGCGCGGGATGCTAACTATGGCTACACCTTC. This rearrangement joins TRBV5-1 to TRBJ1-2; 11 positions agree with TRBD1. V lost 4 bases and J lost 0; bases outside the gene matches: 11. Germline V gene lookup returns CDR1 SGHRS and CDR2 YFSETQ. The CDR3 covers 18 residues.